Below are 19 T cell receptor beta chains sequenced from a single sample in a study of blood T cell repertoires in COVID-19. The protocol was immunoSEQ multiplex PCR, while the TCRdb copy is restricted to in-frame clones and leaves out a portion. The profile shows 200,000 to 250,000 clones, 85% to 90% of them singletons. The material sequenced was peripheral blood. The source is a man aged 25 to 45 with COVID-19, enrolled during active disease.

The J gene is TRBJ1-1, the V gene TRBV3-1 (or the pseudogene TRBV3-2), with 8 bases lining up with TRBD1. Germline values: CDR1 LGHDT, CDR2 YNNKEL (reference sequence). The junction had 6 bases not matched to a gene; V was cut back by 4 bases and J by 5 bases. The CDR3 is 14 residues long. The CDR3 DNA follows: TGTGCCAGCAGCCCCCGGACAGGGCGAACTGAAGCTTTCTTT. The encoded protein is CASSPRTGRTEAFF.

This clone was detected a few times. The J gene is TRBJ1-5, the V gene TRBV6-6; D is uncertain. CDR1 is MNHNY and CDR2 is SVGAGI in the germline V gene (reference sequence). The V gene lost 8 bases and the J gene lost 2 bases, with 16 bases spanning the gap. There are 15 residues in the CDR3. The CDR3 reads CASFREGEGNQPQHF. In nucleotides, the CDR3 is TGTGCCAGCTTTCGGGAGGGCGAGGGCAATCAGCCCCAGCATTTT.

The chain uses TRBV7-9 and TRBJ2-2; the D gene is possibly TRBD1 (6 bases). Germline values: CDR1 SEHNR, CDR2 FQNEAQ (reference sequence). The CDR3 totals 15 residues. Between the trimmed V and J ends, which lost 4 bases and 4 bases, there was a span of 13 bases. The CDR3 here is CASSSPGASTGELFF. CDR3 DNA: TGTGCCAGCAGCTCCCCAGGGGCGTCCACCGGGGAGCTGTTTTTT.

The chain couples TRBV24-1 to TRBJ2-1; the match to TRBD2 covers 11 bases. CDR3 length: 15 amino acids. V lost 7 bases to trimming and J lost 6 bases; unmatched junction nucleotides: 7. The germline V gene encodes CDR1 KGHDR and CDR2 SFDVKD. The CDR3 here is CATSTSGRRFNEQFF. Written as DNA, the CDR3 is TGTGCCACCAGCACTAGCGGGAGAAGATTCAATGAGCAGTTCTTC.

The V call is TRBV10-3, the J call TRBJ1-2; tentative D call: TRBD1 (6 bases). The CDR3 runs 12 residues. Trimming pared 10 bases from V and 8 bases from J, leaving 17 bases between. The germline V gene has CDR1 ENHRY and CDR2 SYGVKD. The CDR3 DNA follows: TGTGCCACCCAAACAGGGACACGAGGCTACACCTTC. Protein: CATQTGTRGYTF.

V and J are TRBV18 and TRBJ2-7, with TRBD2 matching over 8 bases. The CDR3 length is 17 residues. The germline gives CDR1 KGHSH, CDR2 LQKENI. Trimming took 4 bases from V and 6 from J; bases not matched to a gene: 17. The CDR3 DNA follows: TGTGCCAGCTCACTTGGGCAATTTTTCGTAGCGGGAAGCGAGCAGTACTTC. The encoded protein is CASSLGQFFVAGSEQYF.

The rearrangement uses TRBV5-6 and TRBJ2-7, with D hard to call. The CDR3 is made up of 11 amino acids. Germline-derived CDR1 and CDR2 are SGHDT and YYEEEE. Trimming removed 3 bases at V and 3 bases at J, with 4 bases between. CDR3 bases: TGTGCCAGCAGCTACAGCTACGAGCAGTACTTC. Its protein is CASSYSYEQYF.

CDR3: CASRHPRADTQYF. The CDR3 DNA reads TGTGCCAGCAGGCATCCGAGAGCGGATACGCAGTATTTT. The chain has TRBV7-3 and TRBJ2-3; D is ambiguous. CDR3 length: 13 amino acids. V was shortened by 6 bases and J by 6 bases, with 13 bases between the two germline ends. Per germline, CDR1 SGHTA and CDR2 FQGTGA.

The rearrangement joins TRBV12-3 or TRBV12-4 to TRBJ1-1, with D unresolved. Trimming removed 2 bases at V and 11 bases at J, with 12 bases between. The CDR3 has 12 amino acids. CDR3 loop: CASSLNPRVAFF. CDR3 DNA sequence: TGTGCCAGCAGTTTAAATCCTCGAGTCGCTTTCTTT.

The chain is built from TRBV18 and TRBJ2-7; TRBD2 matches 7 bases. From germline, CDR1 is KGHSH and CDR2 LQKENI. The CDR3 is 15 residues long. With V trimmed by 2 bases and J by 2 bases, 6 bases remained unmatched. CDR3 amino acids: CASSPAAGPTYEQYF. The DNA of the CDR3 is TGTGCCAGCTCACCAGCAGCGGGGCCCACCTACGAGCAGTACTTC.

In regard to this clone: Since no conserved phenylalanine or tryptophan closes the CDR3, a read error is the likely cause. The DNA is left out, because the CDR3 cannot be placed on it with certainty; the CDR3 is given as TCRdb lists it. J is TRBJ1-3 and V is TRBV19; the D call in the table, TRBD1, was not verified against the DNA. Per the germline V gene, CDR1 is LNHDA and CDR2 is SQIVND (reference sequence). The CDR3 is 9 residues long, ends included. The CDR3 here is CASSTGQWD.

The table lists this clone with a few counts. This chain links TRBV7-2 with TRBJ2-7; D might be TRBD1 (5 bases). This CDR3 spans 13 amino acids. Germline-derived CDR1 and CDR2 are SGHTA and FQGNSA. V lost 1 base to trimming and J lost 6 bases, with 10 bases between them. In DNA form, the CDR3 reads TGTGCCAGCAGCTTAGTAGGGGCCCGCGAGCAGTACTTC. It encodes CASSLVGAREQYF.

The CDR3 DNA follows: TGTGCCAGTAGTGCGGGACTCGGAAACACCATATATTTT. This translates into CASSAGLGNTIYF. This chain uses TRBV19 with TRBJ1-3; D might be TRBD1 (5 bases). The V gene lost 5 bases and the J gene lost 4 bases, with 9 bases spanning the gap. CDR3 length: 13 residues. Germline lookup yields CDR1 LNHDA and CDR2 SQIVND (reference sequence).

This chain joins TRBV4-3 and TRBJ2-7, with 8 bases lining up with TRBD2. CDR3 length equals 14 residues. The germline CDR1 and CDR2 sequences are LGHNA and YSLEER. Trimming cost V 2 bases and J 3 bases; bases outside gene matches: 3. The CDR3 bases are TGCGCCAGCAGCCAAACCGGGACTAGCTACGAGCAGTACTTC. It codes for CASSQTGTSYEQYF.

The chain uses TRBV18 and TRBJ1-2; D gene uncertain. Trimming cost V 2 bases and J 8 bases, with 15 bases left between them. The CDR3 has 14 residues. From germline, CDR1 is KGHSH and CDR2 LQKENI. This CDR3 is CASSPKEGATGYTF. In DNA form, the CDR3 reads TGTGCCAGCTCACCAAAAGAGGGTGCGACGGGCTACACCTTC.

This clone appeared a single time. The chain links TRBV2 to TRBJ2-4; TRBD1 aligns across 7 bases. The CDR3 is 13 amino acids. The germline V gene has CDR1 SNHLY and CDR2 FYNNEI. V shed 3 bases and J 9 bases; nucleotides not matched to a gene: 5. CDR3 protein: CASSDQGVGIQYF. Here the CDR3 DNA reads TGTGCCAGCAGTGATCAGGGGGTGGGCATTCAGTACTTC.

The chain joins TRBV12-3 or TRBV12-4 to TRBJ1-1, with unresolved D. Trimming pared 7 bases from V and 4 bases from J, leaving 13 bases between. The CDR3 has 13 residues. In DNA, the CDR3 is TGTGCCAGCAAGAACCCGCTCAGCACTGAAGCTTTCTTT. The encoded protein is CASKNPLSTEAFF.

This sequence joins TRBV29-1 and TRBJ2-7, with 11 bases matching TRBD2. The V and J ends lost 7 bases and 4 bases, in that order; junction bases with no gene match: 12. The CDR3 has 15 residues. Germline V lookup: CDR1 SQVTM, CDR2 ANQGSEA. The CDR3 DNA follows: TGCAGCGCCACAAAATCCGGACTAGCGGGTTACGAGCAGTACTTC. The encoded protein is CSATKSGLAGYEQYF.

This chain links TRBV19 with TRBJ1-2; D is perhaps TRBD1 (6 bases). Trimming shortened V by 5 bases and J by 5 bases, and 36 bases separated the two germline ends. The germline gives CDR1 LNHDA, CDR2 SQIVND (reference sequence). CDR3 size: 21 residues. The CDR3: CASSHSGTLYLDVSLKYGYTF. The CDR3 bases are TGTGCCAGTAGTCATTCCGGGACACTTTATTTAGATGTCTCTCTAAAGTATGGCTACACCTTC.